Below, 29 T cell receptor beta chains from the same sample are listed, as sequenced in a study of T-cell reconstitution after alpha-beta-depleted transplantation in children. Unique molecular identifiers were used to barcode this TCRbeta library. TCRdb itself ran the PCR reads through MiXCR, one entry per CDR3 protein. The sample consists of 600,000 to 800,000 distinct CDR3 sequences, less than 15% of them appearing once. The sample was PBMCs, taken before TCRalphabeta/CD19-depleted stem cell transplant. The receptors shown here come from a girl aged 2 to 9 with congenital amegakaryocytic thrombocytopenia, due to receive a stem cell transplant.

Only a few counts were recorded for this clonotype. The gene calls are TRBV12-3 or TRBV12-4 and TRBJ2-1; 9 bases agree with TRBD2. The CDR3 runs to 14 residues. V shed 3 bases, J shed 13 bases, and the junction held 10 bases outside the gene matches. CDR3 in DNA: TGTGCCAGCAGTTTGGAAGTGATGACTAGCGGCCAGTTCTTC. The encoded protein is CASSLEVMTSGQFF.

This clonotype was recorded many times. V usage is TRBV5-1 and J usage is TRBJ2-7, with 7 bases fitting TRBD2. J was trimmed by 2 bases and V by 1 base; bases with no gene match: 6. Germline values: CDR1 SGHRS, CDR2 YFSETQ. This CDR3 is built from 15 residues. Here the CDR3 reads CASSLSSGKTYEQYF. The CDR3 DNA reads as TGCGCCAGCAGCTTGTCGAGCGGGAAAACCTACGAGCAGTACTTC.

This clonotype was detected ten times or more. The chain carries TRBV20-1 and TRBJ1-2; D is undetermined. Germline CDR1 is DFQATT and CDR2 is SNEGSKA (reference sequence). The CDR3 contains 12 residues. Trimming removed 5 bases from V and 0 bases from J, with 7 bases in between. The CDR3 coding sequence is TGCAGTGCTCCTGCAACTAACTATGGCTACACCTTC. Amino acids: CSAPATNYGYTF.

The chain joins TRBV5-1 to TRBJ2-5; TRBD2 might be the D (5 bases). The CDR3 loop spans 13 amino acids. Trimming removed 8 bases from V and 1 base from J, with 12 bases in between. Germline V CDR1 and CDR2: SGHRS, YFSETQ. The CDR3 DNA is TGCGCCAGGGCCCCTGGAGGCCAAGAGACCCAGTACTTC. It codes for CARAPGGQETQYF. Full variable domain (remainder filled in from reference TRBV5-1 and TRBJ2-5): KAGVTQTPRYLIKTRGQQVTLSCSPISGHRSVSWYQQTPGQGLQFLFEYFSETQRNKGNFPGRFSGRQFSNSRSEMNVSTLELGDSALYLCARAPGGQETQYFGPGTRLLVL.

This clonotype was seen at least ten times. The CDR3 coding sequence is TGTGCCAGCAGCCCAACAGGGAGGACTGAAGCTTTCTTT. Encoded protein: CASSPTGRTEAFF. This sequence joins TRBV11-1 and TRBJ1-1; possibly TRBD1 for D (6 bases). CDR3 length equals 13 residues. The germline V gene encodes CDR1 SGHAT and CDR2 FQDESV (reference sequence). The V end lost 5 bases, the J end lost 5 bases, and 12 bases lay between the germline ends.

The gene calls are TRBV14 and TRBJ1-6, with D unresolved. Trimming left V 4 bases short and J 6 bases short, with 7 bases between. The CDR3 length is 13 residues. Germline-derived CDR1 and CDR2 are SGHDN and FVKESK. The CDR3, as DNA: TGTGCCAGCAGCCGAGAGCGTAATTCACCCCTCCACTTT. As protein: CASSRERNSPLHF.

This rearrangement joins TRBV7-2 to TRBJ2-1, with no clear D. Trimming shortened V by 3 bases and J by 2 bases, and 8 bases separated the two germline ends. The CDR3 is 14 amino acids. Germline V gene sequence: CDR1 SGHTA, CDR2 FQGNSA. CDR3: CASSFVGAYNEQFF. The CDR3 DNA sequence: TGTGCCAGCAGCTTTGTAGGCGCCTACAATGAGCAGTTCTTC. Full variable domain (remainder filled in from reference TRBV7-2 and TRBJ2-1): GAGVSQSPSNKVTEKGKDVELRCDPISGHTALYWYRQSLGQGLEFLIYFQGNSAPDKSGLPSDRFSAERTGGSVSTLTIQRTQQEDSAVYLCASSFVGAYNEQFFGPGTRLTVL.

This clonotype was seen a single time. The chain combines TRBV28 with TRBJ1-2, with 8 bases matching TRBD1. Looked up from germline, CDR1 is MDHEN and CDR2 is SYDVKM. This CDR3 contains 14 residues. V lost 9 bases, J lost 4 bases, and 10 bases stayed unmatched. The CDR3 reads CARSTPDRVYGYTF. CDR3 in DNA: TGTGCCAGGAGTACCCCGGACAGGGTCTATGGCTACACCTTC.

Ten or more counts support this clonotype. CDR3 sequence reads: CASSLAGVPLYTDTQYF. CDR3 sequence (DNA): TGTGCCAGTAGTCTAGCGGGAGTACCCCTATACACAGATACGCAGTATTTT. The rearrangement joins TRBV19 to TRBJ2-3; 10 bases fit TRBD2. Per the germline V gene, CDR1 is LNHDA and CDR2 is SQIVND (reference sequence). With V trimmed by 5 bases and J by 2 bases, 10 bases remained unmatched. The CDR3 consists of 17 residues.

This clonotype appeared many times. The chain recombines TRBV20-1 with TRBJ2-5; 8 nucleotides line up with TRBD2. V lost 6 bases and J lost 2; bases outside the gene matches: 8. This CDR3 region has 14 residues. Looked up from germline, CDR1 is DFQATT and CDR2 is SNEGSKA (reference sequence). This CDR3 is CSAPASGRQETQYF. CDR3 coding DNA: TGCAGTGCCCCTGCAAGCGGGAGACAAGAGACCCAGTACTTC.

This clonotype was detected ten times or more. V gene TRBV7-2 combines with J gene TRBJ2-3; a possible D gene is TRBD2 (6 bases). CDR3 length: 12 residues. The V gene's germline CDR1 is SGHTA and CDR2 FQGNSA. Trimming left V 5 bases short and J 8 bases short, with 11 bases between. The CDR3 reads CASSPPGGTQYF. The CDR3 DNA reads as TGTGCCAGCAGCCCCCCCGGGGGTACGCAGTATTTT.

This clonotype was recorded at least ten times. The V gene is TRBV4-1, the J gene TRBJ2-3, with D tentatively TRBD2 (5 bases). CDR1 is MGHRA, CDR2 YSYEKL, per germline. V dropped 1 base and J dropped 4 bases, with 9 bases sitting between them. The length of the CDR3 is 14 residues. The CDR3 spells CASSQVSEPDTQYF. The CDR3 DNA is TGCGCCAGCAGCCAAGTTAGCGAGCCAGATACGCAGTATTTT.

The genes are TRBV18 and TRBJ1-4; TRBD1 is a possible D gene (5 bases). The CDR3 is made up of 16 amino acids. V was pared by 3 bases and J by 4 bases, with 15 bases between. The germline V gene encodes CDR1 KGHSH and CDR2 LQKENI. The CDR3, as DNA: TGTGCCAGCTCACCGGGTTCCAGGGCCTATAATGAAAAACTGTTTTTT. Encoded protein: CASSPGSRAYNEKLFF. Full variable domain (remainder filled in from reference TRBV18 and TRBJ1-4): NAGVMQNPRHLVRRRGQEARLRCSPMKGHSHVYWYRQLPEEGLKFMVYLQKENIIDESGMPKERFSAEFPKEGPSILRIQQVVRGDSAAYFCASSPGSRAYNEKLFFGSGTQLSVL.

This clonotype was counted a few times. This chain uses TRBV30 with TRBJ1-3; TRBD1 aligns across 7 bases. Germline V gene data show CDR1 as GTSNPN and CDR2 as SVGIG (reference sequence). J lost 3 bases, V lost 1 base, and 15 bases had no gene match. The CDR3 has 18 amino acids. The CDR3 DNA reads as TGTGCCTGGAGTGGGCCACAGGGGCCCCGGATTTTTGGAAACACCATATATTTT. It codes for CAWSGPQGPRIFGNTIYF.

This clonotype was observed many times. The chain joins TRBV7-9 to TRBJ2-1; 7 bases align to TRBD2. V lost 2 bases, J lost 2 bases, and 3 bases stayed unmatched. Germline V gives CDR1 SEHNR, CDR2 FQNEAQ (reference sequence). CDR3 length: 15 residues. CDR3 sequence: CASSLTLAAYNEQFF. The CDR3 DNA sequence: TGTGCCAGCAGCTTAACGCTAGCGGCCTACAATGAGCAGTTCTTC.

The chain links TRBV6-1 to TRBJ2-3, with 8 bases lining up with TRBD2. V dropped 6 bases and J dropped 6; count of bases not matched to a gene: 11. Germline values: CDR1 MNHNS, CDR2 SASEGT. CDR3 length equals 15 residues. The CDR3: CASSDLAGPSDTQYF. The CDR3, as DNA: TGTGCCAGCAGCGATCTAGCGGGCCCGTCCGATACGCAGTATTTT.

This clonotype appeared many times. The rearrangement uses TRBV20-1 and TRBJ1-3; D unresolved. The CDR3 contains 13 residues. From germline, CDR1 is DFQATT and CDR2 SNEGSKA (reference sequence). Deletions cut 0 bases from V and 3 bases from J, with 6 bases between. In DNA form, the CDR3 reads TGCAGTGCTAGAGAAGGGTATGGAAACACCATATATTTT. Amino acid sequence: CSAREGYGNTIYF.

Points on this clonotype: A much bigger clone sits one base away, suggesting this may be a read error. The chain employs TRBV5-1 and TRBJ2-1, with 9 bases lining up with TRBD2. The CDR3 is 15 residues long. CDR1 is SGHRS and CDR2 is YFSETQ in the germline V gene. The DNA for the CDR3 is TGCGCCAGCAGCTTCCCGACTAGCGGACACAATGAGCAGCTCTTC. It codes for CASSFPTSGHNEQLF.

This clonotype occurred many times. The chain couples TRBV5-1 to TRBJ2-1; D unresolved. The CDR3 loop spans 13 amino acids. The germline V gene encodes CDR1 SGHRS and CDR2 YFSETQ. V lost 10 bases to trimming and J lost 5 bases, with 16 bases between them. Here the CDR3 DNA reads TGCGCCTCCAGAACGGAAGTGAACAATGAGCAGTTCTTC. Translated, it gives CASRTEVNNEQFF.

This clonotype was seen many times. The chain joins TRBV20-1 to TRBJ2-2, with TRBD2 matching 12 bases. CDR3 length equals 14 residues. V was pared by 4 bases and J by 7 bases, with 4 bases of the junction left unmatched. CDR1 is DFQATT, CDR2 SNEGSKA, per germline (reference sequence). CDR3: CSAMTSGRNGELFF. CDR3 DNA: TGCAGTGCTATGACTAGCGGGAGAAACGGGGAGCTGTTTTTT.

This clonotype has ten or more counts. V usage is TRBV29-1 and J usage is TRBJ2-7, with 10 nucleotides matching TRBD2. J was trimmed by 0 bases and V by 3 bases; bases with no gene match: 2. CDR3 length: 14 amino acids. Germline V gene sequence: CDR1 SQVTM, CDR2 ANQGSEA. The CDR3: CSVERLAGSYEQYF. The CDR3 DNA follows: TGCAGCGTTGAGCGACTAGCGGGCTCCTACGAGCAGTACTTC.

The chain is built from TRBV6-5 and TRBJ2-1; 9 bases agree with TRBD1. The CDR3 covers 15 residues. The V and J ends lost 8 bases and 2 bases, in that order; junction bases with no gene match: 7. Germline V gene data show CDR1 as MNHEY and CDR2 as SVGAGI. This CDR3 is CASHIGTGTYNEQFF. The CDR3 region has the DNA TGTGCCAGCCACATCGGGACAGGGACCTACAATGAGCAGTTCTTC.

There are many counts of this clonotype. This chain uses TRBV20-1 with TRBJ2-7; the D is unclear. Per germline, CDR1 DFQATT and CDR2 SNEGSKA (reference sequence). The CDR3 is 12 residues long. The V end was cut by 3 bases, the J end by 0 bases, with 6 bases between. The CDR3 nucleotides read TGCAGTGCTAGTGCGGACTCCTACGAGCAGTACTTC. Protein product: CSASADSYEQYF.

This chain links TRBV7-9 with TRBJ2-1, with 11 bases matching TRBD2. The germline CDR1 and CDR2 sequences are SEHNR and FQNEAQ (reference sequence). CDR3 length: 16 residues. V was clipped by 3 bases and J by 7 bases; unmatched bases: 8. This CDR3 is CASSLPASGRQNEQFF. Here the CDR3 DNA reads TGTGCCAGCAGCTTGCCCGCTAGCGGGAGGCAAAATGAGCAGTTCTTC.

This clonotype was picked up many times. This chain joins TRBV29-1 and TRBJ2-1; D is unresolved. V lost 7 bases and J lost 8, with 12 bases in between. From germline, CDR1 is SQVTM and CDR2 ANQGSEA. CDR3 length: 11 amino acids. The CDR3 DNA sequence: TGCAGCGGAACCCAGAACGATGAGCAGTTCTTC. Translation: CSGTQNDEQFF.

The chain couples TRBV20-1 to TRBJ2-7; weak D call: TRBD2 (7 bases). Germline V gene lookup returns CDR1 DFQATT and CDR2 SNEGSKA (reference sequence). V lost 0 bases and J 0 bases, leaving 21 bases between the germline ends. The CDR3 is 18 amino acids. The CDR3 DNA is TGCAGTGCTAGAGATGGGGGCGGGACTACGTTGGGCTCCTACGAGCAGTACTTC. Translation gives CSARDGGGTTLGSYEQYF.

This clonotype was detected ten times or more. The chain combines TRBV12-3 or TRBV12-4 with TRBJ1-6, with D possibly being TRBD1 (6 bases). Trimming pared 5 bases from V and 8 bases from J, leaving 13 bases between. There are 14 residues in the CDR3. The CDR3 sequence: CASSPWNRDSPLHF. DNA of the CDR3: TGTGCCAGCAGTCCCTGGAACAGGGATTCACCCCTCCACTTT.

This clonotype occurred a few times. The chain recombines TRBV4-1 with TRBJ2-1, with 7 bases fitting TRBD2. The germline V gene encodes CDR1 MGHRA and CDR2 YSYEKL. The length of the CDR3 is 17 residues. V dropped 2 bases and J dropped 5; count of bases not matched to a gene: 12. CDR3 nucleotide sequence: TGCGCCAGCAGCCAACCAAGGAGGGAGGGCCGCGACAATGAGCAGTTCTTC. Translated: CASSQPRREGRDNEQFF.

This CDR3 reads CASSGQGFDEQYF. In DNA, the CDR3 is TGTGCCAGCAGTGGACAGGGCTTTGACGAGCAGTACTTC. The chain links TRBV25-1 to TRBJ2-7; the match to TRBD1 covers 7 bases. The J segment lost 5 bases and the V segment lost 4 bases, leaving 5 bases of the junction unmatched. Germline V gives CDR1 MGHDK, CDR2 SYGVNS. This CDR3 region has 13 residues.